The rows below give T cell receptor beta chains drawn from one sample of a study of control samples from healthy donors and cancer patients. TCRdb's copy holds only in-frame clones and misses some; the assay was immunoSEQ multiplex PCR. This sample has approximately 210,000 clones, with around 93% found just once. Sequencing was carried out using blood. Receptor source: a man aged 25-45 years in good health. The conserved cysteine and the conserved F or W are not part of the CDR3 here. The D gene is left open where the match is weak.

cdr3_length v_call d_call cdr3_aa
12 TRBV11-1 TRBD1 ASSSDRALEKLF
11 TRBV7-9 TRBD2 ASGEGRSYEQY
11 TRBV2 . ASTQRGSGELF
13 TRBV12-5 TRBD1 ASAPPGTGRETQY
14 TRBV10-3 TRBD1 AISEPGQGTGYEQY
13 TRBV3-1/TRBV3-2 TRBD2 ASSKGTTPYNEQF
13 TRBV6-4 TRBD2 ASSAGTSGYNEQF
13 TRBV11-2 TRBD1 ASSLVWTGKNIQY
11 TRBV19 . ASSIGLGQPQH
12 TRBV25-1 . ASSEQGSNQPQH
13 TRBV6-6 TRBD2 ASSFPAGGNNEQF
13 TRBV19 . ASSPTSTNQETQY
10 TRBV24-1 . ATSDRQQPQH
13 TRBV6-5 TRBD1 ASSYTTGENEKLF
10 TRBV5-6 . ASSGDPYEQY
13 TRBV27 TRBD1 ASSLTGGLNSLLH
15 TRBV19 TRBD1 ASSTPGQGSGANVLT
12 TRBV28 TRBD1 ASSPGTANYGYT
15 TRBV7-9 TRBD1 ASSPDRGQGVNTEAF
14 TRBV7-9 TRBD1 ASSLEGAGPIHEQY
12 TRBV24-1 . ATSDSRGNYGYT
13 TRBV19 . ASSMKTGERYGYT
11 TRBV5-4 . ASRAGNTGELF
13 TRBV5-1 TRBD1 ASSLGGQGSYEQY
13 TRBV6-5 . ASSSRGDSTDTQY
9 TRBV28 . ASSTGLYYT
12 TRBV10-2 TRBD2 ASSERGGRDEQF
14 TRBV5-1 . ASSLVPGSSYNEQF
11 TRBV29-1 TRBD1 SVDQDRRGGYT
15 TRBV7-9 . ASRGWPLASYTGELF
13 TRBV30 . ARGGNRRINYGYT
14 TRBV5-3 TRBD1 AMIRGQGRSNQPQH
12 TRBV7-8 TRBD1 ASSLDRAGGKAF
12 TRBV28 TRBD1 ASSTGTANEKLF
10 TRBV2 . ASSEVGTPQH
13 TRBV30 TRBD1 AWSLRQGANTEAF
9 TRBV20-1 TRBD2 SVSGGWEQY
13 TRBV3-1/TRBV3-2 . ASSQGKGAGNTIY
9 TRBV11-2 . ASSSDTRQY